Listed here are 26 T cell receptor beta chains from one sample, sequenced in a study of blood T cell repertoires in COVID-19. TCRdb's copy holds only in-frame clones and misses some; the assay was immunoSEQ multiplex PCR. This sample has some 130,000 clones; around 89% occur once, and the top ten carry roughly 18%. The sample consisted of peripheral blood. The receptors shown here come from a man aged 50-59 years with active or convalescent COVID-19.

The V call is TRBV28, the J call TRBJ2-3, with 10 bases aligning to TRBD2. The trim removed 6 bases at V and 2 bases at J, leaving 8 bases unmatched. CDR3 length: 16 residues. Germline CDR1 is MDHEN and CDR2 is SYDVKM. The CDR3 sequence is CASRSLTSGPTDTQYF. The DNA of the CDR3 is TGTGCCAGCAGATCCCTGACTAGCGGGCCCACAGATACGCAGTATTTT.

In this sample, this clone turned up a few times. This chain joins TRBV7-2 and TRBJ1-4; no clear D gene. Germline V CDR1 and CDR2: SGHTA, FQGNSA. Trimming pared 5 bases from V and 0 bases from J, leaving 10 bases between. The CDR3 is 15 amino acids. For the CDR3, the DNA is TGTGCCAGCAGCCAACAGAGAACAACTAATGAAAAACTGTTTTTT. Encoded protein: CASSQQRTTNEKLFF.

The chain carries TRBV9 and TRBJ2-1; 9 bases are a match to TRBD2. The CDR3 covers 16 residues. From germline, CDR1 is SGDLS and CDR2 YYNGEE. The junction had 14 bases not matched to a gene; V was cut back by 1 base and J by 12 bases. For the CDR3, the DNA is TGTGCCAGCAGCGTATCCGGCGGGGGGGCATTTATTGCGCAGTTCTTC. Its translation is CASSVSGGGAFIAQFF.

CDR3 coding DNA: TGTGCCAGCTCACTTGCCAGGAGGAGCTCCTATAATTCACCCCTCCACTTT. Protein: CASSLARRSSYNSPLHF. J is TRBJ1-6 and V is TRBV18; no reliable D call. V was clipped by 4 bases and J by 0 bases, with 13 bases between them. The CDR3 runs to 17 residues. CDR1 is KGHSH and CDR2 is LQKENI in the germline V gene.

This rearrangement joins TRBV19 to TRBJ2-1, with TRBD2 matching 13 bases. Germline CDR1 LNHDA, CDR2 SQIVND (reference sequence). Germline trimming cut 6 bases from V and 8 bases from J; bases unmatched to any gene: 7. CDR3 size: 15 residues. The CDR3 spells CASSGLAGVSYEQFF. The CDR3, as DNA: TGTGCCAGTAGCGGACTAGCGGGAGTTTCGTATGAGCAGTTCTTC. Looking up the rest from reference TRBV19 and TRBJ2-1 gives the full variable domain: DGGITQSPKYLFRKEGQNVTLSCEQNLNHDAMYWYRQDPGQGLRLIYYSQIVNDFQKGDIAEGYSVSREKKESFPLTVTSAQKNPTAFYLCASSGLAGVSYEQFFGPGTRLTVL.

The chain combines TRBV7-8 with TRBJ1-3; D remains ambiguous. The CDR3 covers 15 residues. V lost 5 bases to trimming and J lost 2 bases, with 13 bases between them. The germline CDR1 and CDR2 sequences are SGHVS and FQNEAQ. For the CDR3, the DNA is TGTGCCAGCAGCCCATCGGTTTCTGCTGGAAACACCATATATTTT. The encoded protein is CASSPSVSAGNTIYF.

In this sample, this clone turned up a few times. J is TRBJ2-7 and V is TRBV5-1; D may be TRBD1 (7 bases). Trimming took off 6 bases at V and 0 bases at J, with 16 bases between the two ends. This CDR3 has 15 residues. Germline CDR1 and CDR2: SGHRS and YFSETQ. CDR3 residues: CASTSAGGNSYEQYF. Written as DNA, the CDR3 is TGCGCCAGCACTTCAGCAGGGGGGAACTCCTACGAGCAGTACTTC. The variable domain in full, completed from reference TRBV5-1 and TRBJ2-7, reads KAGVTQTPRYLIKTRGQQVTLSCSPISGHRSVSWYQQTPGQGLQFLFEYFSETQRNKGNFPGRFSGRQFSNSRSEMNVSTLELGDSALYLCASTSAGGNSYEQYFGPGTRLTVT.

The chain uses TRBV15 and TRBJ1-6, with 7 bases aligning to TRBD1. The CDR3 is 15 residues long. Germline CDR1 LNHNV, CDR2 YYDKDF (reference sequence). The V and J ends lost 0 bases and 7 bases, in that order; junction bases with no gene match: 3. The CDR3 region is CATSRDRGQNSPLHF. In DNA, the CDR3 is TGTGCCACCAGCAGAGATAGGGGACAGAATTCACCCCTCCACTTT.

The chain recombines TRBV25-1 with TRBJ2-1; 11 nucleotides agree with TRBD1. The CDR3 contains 15 residues. V trimming: 3 bases; J trimming: 6 bases; junction bases outside the gene matches: 4. Germline V lookup: CDR1 MGHDK, CDR2 SYGVNS. The CDR3 region has the DNA TGTGCCAGCAGTGATACCGGGACAGGGGGCAATGAGCAGTTCTTC. It encodes CASSDTGTGGNEQFF. Full variable domain (remainder filled in from reference TRBV25-1 and TRBJ2-1): EADIYQTPRYLVIGTGKKITLECSQTMGHDKMYWYQQDPGMELHLIHYSYGVNSTEKGDLSSESTVSRIRTEHFPLTLESARPSHTSQYLCASSDTGTGGNEQFFGPGTRLTVL.

This clone was found once. V is TRBV4-3 and J is TRBJ1-1, with D perhaps matching TRBD1 (6 bases). Germline V gene data show CDR1 as LGHNA and CDR2 as YSLEER. Trimming shortened V by 4 bases and J by 4 bases, and 16 bases separated the two germline ends. This CDR3 is built from 15 residues. CDR3 coding DNA: TGCGCCAGCAGCCGAGAACAGGGAGGGGGCACTGAAGCTTTCTTT. It is translated as CASSREQGGGTEAFF.

This rearrangement joins TRBV5-1 to TRBJ1-6; possibly TRBD1 for D (5 bases). The CDR3 is 15 amino acids. V lost 2 bases and J 7 bases, leaving 13 bases between the germline ends. Germline assignment: CDR1 SGHRS and CDR2 YFSETQ. The CDR3 DNA is TGCGCCAGCAGCTTAACTGGGGCCCCCAATTCACCCCTCCACTTT. This sequence encodes CASSLTGAPNSPLHF.

V and J are TRBV19 and TRBJ1-5; 7 positions agree with TRBD1. CDR1 is LNHDA and CDR2 is SQIVND in the germline V gene (reference sequence). With V trimmed by 8 bases and J by 4 bases, 14 bases remained unmatched. The length of the CDR3 is 16 residues. The CDR3 reads CASLGTERLRNQPQHF. CDR3 DNA sequence: TGTGCCAGTTTGGGGACAGAGCGGTTGAGGAATCAGCCCCAGCATTTT.

This clone was seen only once. The chain links TRBV25-1 to TRBJ1-6, with unresolved D. Trimming removed 3 bases at V and 6 bases at J, with 12 bases between. Germline V CDR1 and CDR2: MGHDK, SYGVNS. This CDR3 region has 15 residues. The CDR3 reads CASSDRRAGNSPLHF. Written as DNA, the CDR3 is TGTGCCAGCAGTGACCGCCGGGCGGGTAATTCACCCCTCCACTTT.

This chain uses TRBV9 with TRBJ2-1; tentative D call: TRBD1 (6 bases). CDR1 is SGDLS and CDR2 is YYNGEE in the germline V gene. The CDR3 has 16 amino acids. V lost 0 bases and J lost 8, with 18 bases in between. CDR3 nucleotides: TGTGCCAGCAGCGTAGAGGTAGGGGGAGAAGTGGATGAGCAGTTCTTC. This translates into CASSVEVGGEVDEQFF.

This chain uses TRBV24-1 with TRBJ2-1; a possible D gene is TRBD1 (5 bases). The CDR3 has 14 amino acids. Germline assignment: CDR1 KGHDR and CDR2 SFDVKD. V was cut by 5 bases and J by 4 bases, with 11 bases left in between. This CDR3 reads CATSGVGAYNEQFF. DNA for the CDR3: TGTGCCACCAGTGGTGTTGGGGCTTACAATGAGCAGTTCTTC.

The table lists this clone with a count of one. The chain links TRBV6-2 or TRBV6-3 to TRBJ1-5; possible D gene TRBD1, 6 bases. The V gene's germline CDR1 is MNHEY and CDR2 SVGEGT. The V gene lost 2 bases and the J gene lost 4 bases, with 6 bases spanning the gap. There are 13 residues in the CDR3. In DNA form, the CDR3 reads TGTGCCAGCAGTTACCAGGGGAATCAGCCCCAGCATTTT. Protein product: CASSYQGNQPQHF.

This rearrangement joins TRBV2 to TRBJ1-2, with a possible D match to TRBD1 (6 bases). Trimming took off 5 bases at V and 7 bases at J, with 11 bases between the two ends. CDR1 and CDR2 (germline): SNHLY, FYNNEI. The length of the CDR3 is 12 residues. As DNA, the CDR3 is TGTGCCAGCAGTCAGGGGCAGGGTGGCTACACCTTC. Translated: CASSQGQGGYTF.

This clone was picked up one time. The rearrangement joins TRBV6-5 to TRBJ1-4; TRBD1 is a possible D gene (5 bases). The CDR3 sequence is 15 residues long. Trimming shortened V by 7 bases and J by 0 bases, and 12 bases separated the two germline ends. The germline CDR1 and CDR2 sequences are MNHEY and SVGAGI. This CDR3 reads CASKYRGATNEKLFF. CDR3 sequence (DNA): TGTGCCAGCAAATACCGGGGGGCAACTAATGAAAAACTGTTTTTT.

V and J are TRBV9 and TRBJ2-7; 9 bases are a match to TRBD2. CDR3 length: 17 amino acids. V lost 5 bases, J lost 3 bases, and 15 bases stayed unmatched. Germline V lookup: CDR1 SGDLS, CDR2 YYNGEE. The CDR3 sequence is CASRALRLSGGRYEQYF. CDR3 DNA: TGTGCCAGCAGAGCCCTTCGGTTGAGCGGGGGGCGCTACGAGCAGTACTTC.

Here the CDR3 DNA reads TGTGCCAGCAGCCCGGGACAGGGGGTTTACGAGCAGTACTTC. Protein product: CASSPGQGVYEQYF. V and J are TRBV11-2 and TRBJ2-7, with 11 bases identical to TRBD1. The CDR3 is 14 residues long. Germline CDR1 and CDR2: SGHAT and FQNNGV. With V trimmed by 5 bases and J by 4 bases, 4 bases remained unmatched. The whole variable domain, remainder taken from reference TRBV11-2 and TRBJ2-7, is EAGVAQSPRYKIIEKRQSVAFWCNPISGHATLYWYQQILGQGPKLLIQFQNNGVVDDSQLPKDRFSAERLKGVDSTLKIQPAKLEDSAVYLCASSPGQGVYEQYFGPGTRLTVT.

The chain links TRBV4-2 to TRBJ2-3; TRBD2 matches 10 bases. This CDR3 is built from 17 residues. V gave up 1 base and J gave up 6 bases; unmatched junction bases: 10. CDR1 and CDR2 from the germline V gene are LGHNA and YNFKEQ. CDR3 in amino acids: CASSQGRGTSDRDTQYF. In DNA, the CDR3 is TGTGCCAGCAGCCAAGGTAGAGGGACTAGCGATCGGGATACGCAGTATTTT.

This rearrangement joins TRBV3-1 (or the pseudogene TRBV3-2) to TRBJ2-3; 10 nucleotides agree with TRBD2. The CDR3 length is 16 residues. Germline assignment: CDR1 LGHDT and CDR2 YNNKEL (reference sequence). J was trimmed by 6 bases and V by 5 bases; bases with no gene match: 11. In DNA, the CDR3 is TGTGCCAGCAGCGAAGTGCAGCGGGGGGGGCGGGATACGCAGTATTTT. Translated, it gives CASSEVQRGGRDTQYF.

This clone showed up just a few times. This chain joins TRBV18 and TRBJ2-7, with TRBD1 identical over 7 bases. Germline loops: CDR1 KGHSH, CDR2 LQKENI. There are 14 residues in the CDR3. J was trimmed by 5 bases and V by 3 bases; bases with no gene match: 7. The CDR3 loop is CASSPETGNNEQYF. CDR3 nucleotides: TGTGCCAGCTCACCCGAGACAGGGAACAACGAGCAGTACTTC. Variable domain in full (rest from reference TRBV18 and TRBJ2-7): NAGVMQNPRHLVRRRGQEARLRCSPMKGHSHVYWYRQLPEEGLKFMVYLQKENIIDESGMPKERFSAEFPKEGPSILRIQQVVRGDSAAYFCASSPETGNNEQYFGPGTRLTVT.

For this clone: The junction differs from germline at one of its ends, possibly a read error. The V call is TRBV30, the J call TRBJ1-2; possibly TRBD1 for D (6 bases). Germline loops: CDR1 GTSNPN, CDR2 SVGIG (reference sequence). CDR3 length: 13 amino acids. The chain's CDR3 is CASTMTGQAFGDF. CDR3 DNA sequence: TGTGCCTCTACAATGACAGGCCAGGCCTTTGGGGATTTC. Full variable domain (outside the CDR3, taken from reference TRBV30 and TRBJ1-2): SQTIHQWPATLVQPVGSPLSLECTVEGTSNPNLYWYRQAAGRGLQLLFYSVGIGQISSEVPQNLSASRPQDRQFILSSKKLLLSDSGFYLCASTMTGQAFGDFGSGTRLTVV.

The gene calls are TRBV15 and TRBJ1-1; D ambiguous. The germline CDR1 and CDR2 sequences are LNHNV and YYDKDF (reference sequence). CDR3 size: 14 residues. V dropped 0 bases and J dropped 3 bases, with 8 bases sitting between them. The CDR3 loop is CATSRDRYYTEAFF. The CDR3 bases are TGTGCCACCAGCAGAGACAGATATTACACTGAAGCTTTCTTT.

This clone was counted once. The chain couples TRBV18 to TRBJ1-2, with 8 nucleotides matching TRBD1. Germline lookup yields CDR1 KGHSH and CDR2 LQKENI. V was clipped by 2 bases and J by 2 bases; unmatched bases: 4. The CDR3 covers 15 residues. The CDR3 is CASSPDGQGNYGYTF. CDR3 nucleotides: TGTGCCAGCTCACCAGATGGACAGGGAAACTATGGCTACACCTTC.